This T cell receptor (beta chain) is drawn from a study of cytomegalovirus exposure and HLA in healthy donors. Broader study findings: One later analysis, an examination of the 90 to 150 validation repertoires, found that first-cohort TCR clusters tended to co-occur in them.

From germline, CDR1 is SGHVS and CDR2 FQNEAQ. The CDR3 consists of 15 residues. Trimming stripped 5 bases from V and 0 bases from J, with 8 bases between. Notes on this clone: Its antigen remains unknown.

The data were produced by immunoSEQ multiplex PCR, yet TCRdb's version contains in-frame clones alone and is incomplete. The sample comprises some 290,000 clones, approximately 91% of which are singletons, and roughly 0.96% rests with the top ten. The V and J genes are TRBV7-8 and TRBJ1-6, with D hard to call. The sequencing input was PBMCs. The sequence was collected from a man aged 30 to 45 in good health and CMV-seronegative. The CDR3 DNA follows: TGTGCCAGCAGCCCGAGGAGCTCCTATAATTCACCCCTCCACTTT. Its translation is CASSPRSSYNSPLHF.